This TCR beta chain was sequenced in a study of cytomegalovirus exposure and HLA in healthy donors. Whole-study context: The platform used for the 120 or so validation repertoires matched that of the 500 to 850 first-cohort repertoires, a later analysis reported. Study observations and caveats: The authors enumerated over 150 TCR beta chains as linked to cytomegalovirus.

The protocol was immunoSEQ multiplex PCR, while the TCRdb copy is restricted to in-frame clones and leaves out a portion. The sample consists of about 200,000 clones, about 81% of them appearing once. V lost 1 base, J lost 4 bases, and 16 bases lay in between. The CDR3 runs to 16 residues. In germline, CDR1 is MGHRA, CDR2 YSYEKL. In regard to this clone: What it recognizes is unknown.

The chain joins TRBV4-1 to TRBJ1-1; perhaps TRBD1 as D (6 bases). The source of this sequence is a woman in her 30s in good health and CMV-seronegative. The sequencing input was PBMCs. CDR3 in DNA: TGCGCCAGCAGCCAAGGTTCAGGGGAGCGGTCCACTGAAGCTTTCTTT. It codes for CASSQGSGERSTEAFF.